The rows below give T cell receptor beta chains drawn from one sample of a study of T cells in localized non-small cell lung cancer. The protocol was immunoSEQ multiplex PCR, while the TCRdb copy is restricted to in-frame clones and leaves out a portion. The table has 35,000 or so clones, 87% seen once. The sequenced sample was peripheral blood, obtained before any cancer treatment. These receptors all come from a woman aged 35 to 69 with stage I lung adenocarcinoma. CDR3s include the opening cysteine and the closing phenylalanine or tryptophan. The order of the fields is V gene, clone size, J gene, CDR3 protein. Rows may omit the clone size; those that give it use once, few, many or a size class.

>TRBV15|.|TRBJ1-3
CATSRDQGGGNTIYF
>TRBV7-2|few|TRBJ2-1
CASSLDGTGSYNEQFF
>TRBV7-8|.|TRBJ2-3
CASSLKAGTGVPRVQYF
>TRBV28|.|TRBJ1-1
CASSVGSGAAFF
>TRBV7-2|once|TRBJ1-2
CASSLAGGGWYGYTF
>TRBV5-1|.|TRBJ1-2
CASKPGEKGYTF
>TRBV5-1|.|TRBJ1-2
CASRRENYGYTF
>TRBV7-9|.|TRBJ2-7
CASSKGTATYEQYF
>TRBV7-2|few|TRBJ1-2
CASSPQGAGYGYTF
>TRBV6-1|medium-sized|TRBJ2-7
CASSDNEQYF
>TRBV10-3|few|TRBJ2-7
CAIRQGDYPDEQYF
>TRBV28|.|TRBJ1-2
CASSLGAVPSGDYGYTF
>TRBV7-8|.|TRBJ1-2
CASSLDRVGTPTNYGYTF
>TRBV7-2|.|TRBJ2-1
CASSLDSRGYNEQFF
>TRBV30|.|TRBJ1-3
CAWSVQLTGGNTIYF
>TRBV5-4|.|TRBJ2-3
CASSLDTYTQYF
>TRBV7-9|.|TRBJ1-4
CASSFLGGLGEKLFF
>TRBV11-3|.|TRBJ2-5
CASSLGGTSGGHQETQYF
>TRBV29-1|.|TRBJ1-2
CSCWTDYGYTF
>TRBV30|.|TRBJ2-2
CAGATGGGTGELFF
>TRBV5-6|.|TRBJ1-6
CASTLYNSPLHF
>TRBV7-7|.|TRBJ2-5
CASSSQADGRGTQYF
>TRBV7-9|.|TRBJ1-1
CASSPRGKGATEAFF
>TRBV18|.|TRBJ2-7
CASSSRTGSSYEQYF
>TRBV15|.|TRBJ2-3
CATSRDSGTLLF
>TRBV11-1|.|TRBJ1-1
CASSLSRRTAEAFF
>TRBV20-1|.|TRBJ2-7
CSADFTDEQYF
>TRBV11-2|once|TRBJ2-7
CASSYRGGASYEQYF
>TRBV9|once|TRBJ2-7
CASSVSAGTTYEQYF
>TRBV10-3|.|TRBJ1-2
CAISPGTGKPGYTF
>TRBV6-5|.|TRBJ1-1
CASSSWVRATEAFF
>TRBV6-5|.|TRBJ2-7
CASSLSQATYEQYF
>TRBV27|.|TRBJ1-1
CASSPQGSYTEAFF
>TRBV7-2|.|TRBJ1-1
CASSFGTWGPEAFF
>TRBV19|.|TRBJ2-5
CASTRTGTTIQETQYF
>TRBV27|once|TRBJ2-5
CASSLQGAWETQYF
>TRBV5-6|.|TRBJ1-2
CASSFRDSLNYGYTF
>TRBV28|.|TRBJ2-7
CASEIRDRSYEQYF
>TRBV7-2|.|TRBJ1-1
CASSPRTGGNTEAFF
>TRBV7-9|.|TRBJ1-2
CASSSRREVNYGYTF
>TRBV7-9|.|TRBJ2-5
CASSLGLAGAETQYF
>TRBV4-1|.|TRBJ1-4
CASSQGFTGLSTNEKLFF
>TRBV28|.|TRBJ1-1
CASSSYRGHTEAFF
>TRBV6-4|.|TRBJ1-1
CASSAVGGDTEAFF
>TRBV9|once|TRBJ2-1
CASSKGGLAELNEQFF